The 26 T cell receptor beta chains in this list originate from one sample, sequenced in a study of response to subunit inactivated influenza vaccine. Each CDR3 protein gets one entry after TCRdb re-called the RT-PCR reads with MiXCR. This table has about 620,000 distinct CDR3 sequences, about 11% appearing once. Separately, the same data were catalogued under a study of T cells expressing NK-cell markers. Turning to that study: As the method of synthesis, 5'RACE template switching with UMIs yielded TCR beta cDNA.

This sample comprised PBMCs from blood, obtained on the day of vaccination. All receptors come from a man aged 50 or older who received an inactivated influenza vaccine.

This clonotype was seen at least ten times. This rearrangement joins TRBV29-1 to TRBJ2-2; D perhaps matches TRBD1 (6 bases). The CDR3 loop spans 15 amino acids. Germline values: CDR1 SQVTM, CDR2 ANQGSEA. The V gene lost 7 bases and the J gene lost 0 bases, with 15 bases spanning the gap. CDR3 sequence reads: CSAKPGHTNTGELFF. The CDR3 region has the DNA TGCAGCGCAAAACCGGGACACACGAACACCGGGGAGCTGTTTTTT.

The chain carries TRBV14 and TRBJ2-7; D uncertain. Trimming cost V 0 bases and J 1 base, with 7 bases left between them. This CDR3 is 14 amino acids long. CDR1 and CDR2 from the germline V gene are SGHDN and FVKESK. The CDR3 region has the DNA TGTGCCAGCAGCCAAGACCCTGCTTCCTACGAGCAGTACTTC. It specifies CASSQDPASYEQYF.

This clonotype was seen only a few times. V usage is TRBV3-1 and J usage is TRBJ1-1; D not certain. Deletions cut 0 bases from V and 12 bases from J, with 11 bases between. Germline CDR1 reads LGHDT; CDR2 reads YNNKEL (reference sequence). This CDR3 contains 12 residues. This CDR3 reads CASSQEYGMTFF. The CDR3 DNA reads TGTGCCAGCAGCCAAGAATATGGCATGACTTTCTTT.

This rearrangement joins TRBV30 to TRBJ1-5; the match to TRBD1 covers 8 bases. This CDR3 has 13 residues. The germline V gene has CDR1 GTSNPN and CDR2 SVGIG (reference sequence). The ends lost 2 bases at V and 7 bases at J; junction bases unmatched: 4. Written as DNA, the CDR3 is TGTGCCTGGAGTATACAGGGGGACCAGCCCCAGCATTTT. It specifies CAWSIQGDQPQHF.

The chain has TRBV20-1 and TRBJ1-3; 8 nucleotides match TRBD1. The CDR3 is 16 amino acids. Trimming at V came to 0 bases and at J to 2 bases, leaving 6 bases not matched to a gene. Germline V lookup: CDR1 DFQATT, CDR2 SNEGSKA (reference sequence). CDR3 nucleotide sequence: TGCAGTGCTAGAGATAGCGACAGGGGAACTGGAAACACCATATATTTT. Its translation is CSARDSDRGTGNTIYF.

In its sample, this clonotype was seen a few times. The gene calls are TRBV24-1 and TRBJ2-1; 10 bases map to TRBD2. V gave up 1 base and J gave up 6 bases; unmatched junction bases: 5. CDR3 length equals 16 residues. The germline V gene has CDR1 KGHDR and CDR2 SFDVKD. The CDR3 here is CATSDFPGLASNEQFF. The CDR3 coding sequence is TGTGCCACCAGTGATTTTCCGGGACTAGCGAGCAATGAGCAGTTCTTC.

This clonotype occurred a few times. The rearrangement joins TRBV2 to TRBJ2-5; tentatively, D is TRBD1 (5 bases). The length of the CDR3 is 14 residues. CDR1 is SNHLY and CDR2 is FYNNEI in the germline V gene. V lost 1 base to trimming and J lost 4 bases, with 10 bases between them. The CDR3 protein is CASSEGAGSETQYF. In DNA form, the CDR3 reads TGTGCCAGCAGTGAAGGGGCAGGGTCAGAGACCCAGTACTTC.

This sequence joins TRBV19 and TRBJ1-5; TRBD1 is a possible D gene (5 bases). This CDR3 region has 16 residues. Per the germline V gene, CDR1 is LNHDA and CDR2 is SQIVND (reference sequence). Trimming removed 6 bases from V and 6 bases from J, with 21 bases in between. The CDR3 DNA reads TGTGCCAGTAGACCCTTGGTGCAGGGAAGAGGTCAGCCCCAGCATTTT. This translates into CASRPLVQGRGQPQHF.

In this sample, this clonotype turned up a few times. The rearrangement joins TRBV11-3 to TRBJ2-3; D is possibly TRBD2 (5 bases). Trimming took 5 bases from V and 4 from J, leaving 13 bases between them. The CDR3 consists of 14 residues. Germline CDR1 reads SGHNT; CDR2 reads YENEEA. For the CDR3, the DNA is TGTGCCAGCAGCGCCTTCGAGGGCGCAGATACGCAGTATTTT. This translates into CASSAFEGADTQYF.

The rearrangement links TRBV24-1 to TRBJ2-5; a weak D match, TRBD2 (5 bases). V lost 4 bases and J lost 0, with 14 bases in between. CDR1 is KGHDR and CDR2 is SFDVKD in the germline V gene. CDR3 length equals 16 residues. The CDR3 region is CATSDPAGGNQETQYF. The CDR3 DNA follows: TGTGCCACCAGTGACCCGGCGGGTGGGAACCAAGAGACCCAGTACTTC.

The rearrangement links TRBV28 to TRBJ2-1, with 7 bases fitting TRBD1. J was trimmed by 7 bases and V by 5 bases; bases with no gene match: 8. The CDR3 has 14 amino acids. Germline CDR1 reads MDHEN; CDR2 reads SYDVKM. The CDR3: CASSTPTGSNEQFF. The CDR3 coding sequence is TGTGCCAGCAGTACCCCGACAGGGAGTAATGAGCAGTTCTTC.

This clonotype was seen a few times. The chain uses TRBV29-1 and TRBJ2-1; 9 nucleotides align to TRBD1. From germline, CDR1 is SQVTM and CDR2 ANQGSEA. V was clipped by 7 bases and J by 7 bases; unmatched bases: 2. This CDR3 is 11 amino acids long. The CDR3 is CSADRGNEQFF. CDR3 nucleotides: TGCAGCGCTGACAGGGGGAATGAGCAGTTCTTC.

The V call is TRBV11-2, the J call TRBJ2-1; 13 bases map to TRBD2. The CDR3 runs 14 residues. V lost 5 bases to trimming and J lost 9 bases; unmatched junction nucleotides: 4. The germline V gene has CDR1 SGHAT and CDR2 FQNNGV. Here the CDR3 DNA reads TGTGCCAGCAGCCTAGGACTAGCGGGAGCTGAGCAGTTCTTC. Translation gives CASSLGLAGAEQFF.

At least ten counts were recorded for this clonotype. V gene TRBV29-1 combines with J gene TRBJ2-5; the D gene is possibly TRBD1 (6 bases). This CDR3 region has 14 residues. Germline V CDR1 and CDR2: SQVTM, ANQGSEA. Trimming removed 4 bases at V and 4 bases at J, with 16 bases between. CDR3 nucleotides: TGCAGCGTTGGTCCCAGGGGTAGTCCAGAGACCCAGTACTTC. This encodes CSVGPRGSPETQYF. Combining the CDR3 with reference TRBV29-1 and TRBJ2-5 gives the whole variable domain SAVISQKPSRDICQRGTSLTIQCQVDSQVTMMFWYRQQPGQSLTLIATANQGSEATYESGFVIDKFPISRPNLTFSTLTVSNMSPEDSSIYLCSVGPRGSPETQYFGPGTRLLVL.

The rearrangement uses TRBV4-1 and TRBJ2-5; 8 bases map to TRBD1. V gave up 0 bases and J gave up 2 bases; unmatched junction bases: 2. Germline V gives CDR1 MGHRA, CDR2 YSYEKL. The CDR3 runs to 15 residues. CDR3 residues: CASSQDRGPQETQYF. The CDR3 DNA is TGCGCCAGCAGCCAAGACAGGGGGCCGCAAGAGACCCAGTACTTC.

The chain uses TRBV24-1 and TRBJ2-3; unclear D gene. CDR1 and CDR2 (germline): KGHDR, SFDVKD. V was trimmed by 3 bases and J by 2 bases, leaving 8 bases between them. This CDR3 contains 14 residues. The CDR3 DNA reads as TGTGCCACCAGTGATATTCAGGCCACAGATACGCAGTATTTT. Amino acids: CATSDIQATDTQYF.

This clonotype was detected ten times or more. The chain uses TRBV20-1 and TRBJ2-7; D call uncertain. The V end lost 0 bases, the J end lost 1 base, and 13 bases lay between the germline ends. Germline loops: CDR1 DFQATT, CDR2 SNEGSKA (reference sequence). There are 15 residues in the CDR3. The CDR3 DNA is TGCAGTGCTAGAGATTTTCGGCTCGGGTCCTACGAGCAGTACTTC. Translated: CSARDFRLGSYEQYF.

The rearrangement uses TRBV5-1 and TRBJ2-1; possibly TRBD1 for D (6 bases). Germline loops: CDR1 SGHRS, CDR2 YFSETQ. The V gene lost 1 base and the J gene lost 7 bases, with 12 bases spanning the gap. The CDR3 is made up of 14 amino acids. The CDR3 region has the DNA TGCGCCAGCAGCTTGTCGTCAGGGGATAATGAGCAGTTCTTC. It translates to CASSLSSGDNEQFF.

The J gene is TRBJ2-1, the V gene TRBV12-3 or TRBV12-4, with D maybe TRBD2 (6 bases). This CDR3 contains 14 residues. The V end lost 4 bases, the J end lost 4 bases, and 11 bases lay between the germline ends. The DNA for the CDR3 is TGTGCCAGCAGTTCCCGGACTAATTACAATGAGCAGTTCTTC. It specifies CASSSRTNYNEQFF.

In its sample, this clonotype was seen many times. This chain links TRBV4-3 with TRBJ1-4; 11 positions match TRBD1. V was clipped by 1 base and J by 7 bases; unmatched bases: 14. The germline CDR1 and CDR2 sequences are LGHNA and YSLEER. The CDR3 consists of 19 residues. CDR3 in amino acids: CASSQVWDRGSSRVEKLFF. The DNA of the CDR3 is TGCGCCAGCAGCCAAGTTTGGGACAGGGGGTCGTCTAGGGTTGAAAAACTGTTTTTT.

The rearrangement joins TRBV9 to TRBJ2-3; D not certain. Germline V gene lookup returns CDR1 SGDLS and CDR2 YYNGEE. V gave up 1 base and J gave up 0 bases, with 9 bases separating them. The CDR3 covers 15 residues. The CDR3 DNA follows: TGTGCCAGCAGCGTACAGGCGAGGAGCACAGATACGCAGTATTTT. Translation: CASSVQARSTDTQYF.

This clonotype was seen only a few times. The rearrangement links TRBV5-1 to TRBJ2-5; weak D call: TRBD2 (5 bases). CDR1 is SGHRS and CDR2 is YFSETQ in the germline V gene. This CDR3 contains 13 residues. V was trimmed by 0 bases and J by 8 bases, leaving 11 bases between them. CDR3 nucleotides: TGCGCCAGCAGCTTGGAAAGGACGGGAACCCAGTACTTC. This codes for CASSLERTGTQYF.

This clonotype occurred many times. The rearrangement links TRBV11-2 to TRBJ2-1; tentatively, D is TRBD2 (5 bases). Germline V CDR1 and CDR2: SGHAT, FQNNGV. CDR3 length: 16 amino acids. Trimming pared 3 bases from V and 1 base from J, leaving 13 bases between. CDR3 nucleotides: TGTGCCAGCAGCTTCGGAGGAGGCCGTTCCTACAATGAGCAGTTCTTC. Amino acid sequence: CASSFGGGRSYNEQFF.

This clonotype was recorded at least ten times. The chain joins TRBV18 to TRBJ1-1; TRBD1 might be the D (6 bases). This CDR3 contains 15 residues. Between the trimmed V and J ends, which lost 3 bases and 3 bases, there was a span of 14 bases. Germline lookup yields CDR1 KGHSH and CDR2 LQKENI. As DNA, the CDR3 is TGTGCCAGCTCACCGCAGGGGTGGGAGGACACTGAAGCTTTCTTT. Translation gives CASSPQGWEDTEAFF.

A few counts support this clonotype. This chain joins TRBV11-2 and TRBJ2-5, with 9 bases lining up with TRBD2. The CDR3 spans 13 residues. Trimming removed 3 bases from V and 5 bases from J; junction bases left unmatched: 1. In germline, CDR1 is SGHAT, CDR2 FQNNGV. The CDR3 loop reads CASSFSGGETQYF. In nucleotides, the CDR3 is TGTGCCAGCAGCTTCAGCGGGGGGGAGACCCAGTACTTC.

V and J are TRBV7-2 and TRBJ2-1, with unresolved D. Trimming left V 0 bases short and J 0 bases short, with 9 bases between. This CDR3 spans 16 amino acids. CDR1 and CDR2 (germline): SGHTA, FQGNSA. The DNA of the CDR3 is TGTGCCAGCAGCTTAGCGGGGTGGGGCTCCTACAATGAGCAGTTCTTC. Its translation is CASSLAGWGSYNEQFF.